The rows below give T cell receptor beta chains drawn from one sample of a study of blood T cell repertoires in COVID-19. The assay was immunoSEQ multiplex PCR, and TCRdb's table has in-frame clones only and misses some. This sample has approximately 150,000 clones, with 65% to 85% found just once. Sequenced sample: PBMCs or T cells enriched from blood (not recorded which). The receptors come from an older man who had been exposed to COVID-19. CDR3s include the opening cysteine and the closing phenylalanine or tryptophan. The D gene is left open where the match is weak. Expanded clones get a size class; other rows say once, few or many, or leave the size out.

d_call: TRBD2
clone_size: .
cdr3_length: 15
v_call: TRBV6-5
j_call: TRBJ2-3
cdr3_nt: TGTGCCAGCAGCAAGAGGACTAGCGGGGCAGATACGCAGTATTTT
cdr3_aa: CASSKRTSGADTQYF

d_call: .
clone_size: .
cdr3_length: 16
v_call: TRBV4-3
j_call: TRBJ1-6
cdr3_nt: TGCGCCAGCAGCCAAGATTTCCAGCGTTCTAATTCACCCCTCCACTTT
cdr3_aa: CASSQDFQRSNSPLHF

d_call: .
clone_size: .
cdr3_length: 12
v_call: TRBV9
j_call: TRBJ2-3
cdr3_nt: TGTGCCAGCAGCGCTTTACTGGATACGCAGTATTTT
cdr3_aa: CASSALLDTQYF

d_call: .
clone_size: .
cdr3_length: 14
v_call: TRBV5-6
j_call: TRBJ1-4
cdr3_nt: TGTGCCAGCAGCTTCAGAGGGGGTCGCGAAAAACTGTTTTTT
cdr3_aa: CASSFRGGREKLFF

d_call: .
clone_size: .
cdr3_length: 13
v_call: TRBV3-1/TRBV3-2
j_call: TRBJ2-5
cdr3_nt: TGTGCCAGCAGCGCGGACGCCAGGGGAACCCAGTACTTC
cdr3_aa: CASSADARGTQYF

d_call: .
clone_size: .
cdr3_length: 12
v_call: TRBV23-1
j_call: TRBJ1-2
cdr3_nt: TGCGCCAGCAGTCCGGGGGGAGATGGCTACACCTTC
cdr3_aa: CASSPGGDGYTF

d_call: .
clone_size: .
cdr3_length: 15
v_call: TRBV15
j_call: TRBJ2-4
cdr3_nt: TGTGCCACCAGCAGAGATCCTGCTAGCTTTGACATTCAGTACTTC
cdr3_aa: CATSRDPASFDIQYF

d_call: .
clone_size: .
cdr3_length: 14
v_call: TRBV10-3
j_call: TRBJ1-2
cdr3_nt: TGTGCCACCCCGAGGACAGACAAAAACTATGGCTACACCTTC
cdr3_aa: CATPRTDKNYGYTF

d_call: .
clone_size: .
cdr3_length: 11
v_call: TRBV6-2/TRBV6-3
j_call: TRBJ2-7
cdr3_nt: TGTGCCAGCAGTTCCCCAGGCGAGCAGTACTTC
cdr3_aa: CASSSPGEQYF

d_call: .
clone_size: .
cdr3_length: 14
v_call: TRBV6-5
j_call: TRBJ1-3
cdr3_nt: TGTGCCAGCAGTCCTCAGGGGTATGGAAACACCATATATTTT
cdr3_aa: CASSPQGYGNTIYF

d_call: TRBD1
clone_size: .
cdr3_length: 16
v_call: TRBV29-1
j_call: TRBJ1-2
cdr3_nt: TGCAGCGCCGGGGCCCAAACAGGGGGGATAGGCTATGGCTACACCTTC
cdr3_aa: CSAGAQTGGIGYGYTF

d_call: .
clone_size: few
cdr3_length: 13
v_call: TRBV30
j_call: TRBJ1-1
cdr3_nt: TGTGCCTGGACAAGTCAGGGGCCGGGTGAAGCTTTCTTT
cdr3_aa: CAWTSQGPGEAFF

d_call: TRBD1
clone_size: .
cdr3_length: 15
v_call: TRBV19
j_call: TRBJ2-1
cdr3_nt: TGTGCCAGTAGTACCCGACAGGGCCCCTCCAATGAGCAGTTCTTC
cdr3_aa: CASSTRQGPSNEQFF

d_call: TRBD1
clone_size: .
cdr3_length: 13
v_call: TRBV19
j_call: TRBJ1-4
cdr3_nt: TGTGCCAGTAGTGAACAGGGGCTCGGAAAACTGTTTTTT
cdr3_aa: CASSEQGLGKLFF

d_call: TRBD1
clone_size: .
cdr3_length: 13
v_call: TRBV30
j_call: TRBJ1-2
cdr3_nt: TGTGCCGGGTGGGACAGGGGGCACTATGGCTACACCTTC
cdr3_aa: CAGWDRGHYGYTF

d_call: .
clone_size: .
cdr3_length: 15
v_call: TRBV5-4
j_call: TRBJ1-1
cdr3_nt: TGTGCCAGCAGCTTGGGTCAGGGGAAGGACACTGAAGCTTTCTTT
cdr3_aa: CASSLGQGKDTEAFF

d_call: .
clone_size: few
cdr3_length: 15
v_call: TRBV27
j_call: TRBJ2-7
cdr3_nt: TGTGCCAGCAGTTTAAAGGCACAGCCGGATTACGAGCAGTACTTC
cdr3_aa: CASSLKAQPDYEQYF

d_call: .
clone_size: .
cdr3_length: 12
v_call: TRBV29-1
j_call: TRBJ1-5
cdr3_nt: TGCAGCGTTGCGGACAGTGATCAGCCCCAGCATTTT
cdr3_aa: CSVADSDQPQHF

d_call: TRBD1
clone_size: .
cdr3_length: 16
v_call: TRBV18
j_call: TRBJ2-1
cdr3_nt: TGTGCCAGCTCACCCCCAGGGGGCCCGTCTGGGAATGAGCAGTTCTTC
cdr3_aa: CASSPPGGPSGNEQFF

d_call: .
clone_size: .
cdr3_length: 14
v_call: TRBV30
j_call: TRBJ2-3
cdr3_nt: TGTGCCTGGAGTGTCGGACAGAGCACAGATACGCAGTATTTT
cdr3_aa: CAWSVGQSTDTQYF

d_call: TRBD1
clone_size: .
cdr3_length: 14
v_call: TRBV29-1
j_call: TRBJ1-5
cdr3_nt: TGCAGCGCCATAGGACAGGGACCAAATCAGCCCCAGCATTTT
cdr3_aa: CSAIGQGPNQPQHF

d_call: .
clone_size: .
cdr3_length: 14
v_call: TRBV28
j_call: TRBJ1-3
cdr3_nt: TGTGCCAGCAAGCGAGGGGGCTCTGGAAACACCATATATTTT
cdr3_aa: CASKRGGSGNTIYF